Listed below are T cell receptor beta chains from one sample, sequenced in a study of early T cells in non-severe SARS-CoV-2 infection. Each CDR3 protein gets one entry after TCRdb re-called the 5' RACE reads with MiXCR. The data hold over 50,000 distinct CDR3 sequences, with approximately 8.4% observed a single time. The sample taken for sequencing was whole blood. These receptor sequences come from an adult who was a healthcare worker with PCR-confirmed SARS-CoV-2 infection or an uninfected control (not recorded which). The CDR3 runs from the conserved cysteine through the conserved F or W. Fields, in order: clone size, CDR3 length, D gene, J gene, V gene, CDR3 protein, CDR3 DNA. D genes are given only for firm matches. Some rows mark clone size as missing; the rest say once, few, many or name a class of expanded clone.

size: few; length: 14; D: NA; J: TRBJ1-1; V: TRBV12-5; CDR3: CASGLLPDRLRAFF; DNA: TGTGCTAGTGGTTTGCTACCGGACAGACTAAGAGCTTTCTTT
size: few; length: 14; D: TRBD2; J: TRBJ2-1; V: TRBV12-3/TRBV12-4; CDR3: CASSKTSENNEQFF; DNA: TGTGCCAGCAGTAAGACTAGCGAAAACAATGAGCAGTTCTTC
size: few; length: 18; D: TRBD2; J: TRBJ2-3; V: TRBV3-1; CDR3: CASSPLGAGGHNTDTQYF; DNA: TGTGCCAGCAGCCCCCTAGGAGCGGGGGGGCATAACACAGATACGCAGTATTTT
size: NA; length: 15; D: TRBD2; J: TRBJ2-7; V: TRBV20-1; CDR3: CSARDQGGSFYEQYF; DNA: TGCAGTGCTAGAGATCAGGGCGGGAGCTTCTACGAGCAGTACTTC
size: NA; length: 14; D: TRBD1; J: TRBJ1-6; V: TRBV6-5; CDR3: CASRIGTGASPLHF; DNA: TGTGCCAGCAGAATCGGGACAGGTGCTTCACCCCTCCACTTT
size: NA; length: 16; D: TRBD2; J: TRBJ2-3; V: TRBV11-2; CDR3: CASIETTSGKTDTQYF; DNA: TGTGCCAGCATCGAGACTACTAGCGGGAAGACAGATACGCAGTATTTT
size: few; length: 16; D: TRBD2; J: TRBJ2-1; V: TRBV20-1; CDR3: CSALGLAGDSYNEQFF; DNA: TGCAGTGCTCTTGGACTAGCGGGTGACTCCTACAATGAGCAGTTCTTC
size: NA; length: 14; D: NA; J: TRBJ2-7; V: TRBV6-6; CDR3: CASSYVGGGYEQYF; DNA: TGTGCCAGCAGTTACGTGGGGGGCGGTTACGAGCAGTACTTC
size: many; length: 14; D: NA; J: TRBJ2-1; V: TRBV20-1; CDR3: CSARWPGRLYEQFF; DNA: TGCAGTGCTAGATGGCCAGGGCGGTTATATGAGCAGTTCTTC
size: many; length: 17; D: TRBD2; J: TRBJ2-3; V: TRBV11-2; CDR3: CASSPPPAAGDTDTQYF; DNA: TGTGCCAGCAGCCCCCCCCCCGCCGCGGGAGACACAGATACGCAGTATTTT
size: many; length: 15; D: TRBD2; J: TRBJ2-1; V: TRBV7-2; CDR3: CASSGTSGSPSEQFF; DNA: TGTGCCAGCAGCGGGACTAGCGGGAGTCCGAGTGAGCAGTTCTTC
size: NA; length: 17; D: NA; J: TRBJ2-6; V: TRBV11-2; CDR3: CASSLDRGIAGANVLTF; DNA: TGTGCCAGCAGCTTAGATCGAGGGATAGCTGGGGCCAACGTCCTGACTTTC
size: NA; length: 14; D: NA; J: TRBJ1-5; V: TRBV6-1; CDR3: CASRYRESNQPQHF; DNA: TGTGCCAGCCGATACAGGGAAAGCAATCAGCCCCAGCATTTT
size: NA; length: 14; D: NA; J: TRBJ1-2; V: TRBV12-5; CDR3: CASGKTGANYGYTF; DNA: TGTGCTAGCGGGAAGACAGGAGCTAACTATGGCTACACCTTC
size: NA; length: 16; D: NA; J: TRBJ1-1; V: TRBV29-1; CDR3: CSVEDTGSGGDTEAFF; DNA: TGCAGCGTTGAAGATACCGGATCGGGCGGGGACACTGAAGCTTTCTTT
size: many; length: 13; D: TRBD2; J: TRBJ2-7; V: TRBV29-1; CDR3: CSVQRGPGTEQYF; DNA: TGCAGCGTACAGCGGGGTCCCGGGACCGAGCAGTACTTC
size: NA; length: 10; D: NA; J: TRBJ2-1; V: TRBV9; CDR3: CASGLNEQFF; DNA: TGTGCCAGCGGGTTAAATGAGCAGTTCTTC
size: few; length: 17; D: TRBD1; J: TRBJ1-6; V: TRBV13; CDR3: CASSLRVGDRGGSPLHF; DNA: TGTGCCAGCAGCTTAAGGGTGGGCGACAGGGGTGGTTCACCCCTCCACTTT
size: few; length: 15; D: NA; J: TRBJ2-5; V: TRBV28; CDR3: CASSLLGFRQETQYF; DNA: TGTGCCAGCAGTTTGCTGGGATTTCGGCAAGAGACCCAGTACTTC